The rows below give T cell receptor beta chains drawn from one sample of a study of blood T cell repertoires in COVID-19. Profiled with immunoSEQ multiplex PCR; TCRdb holds only in-frame clones, not every one. The table records approximately 120,000 clones, about 83% of them present only once. Sequences were obtained from peripheral blood. All receptors derive from a human donor in a cohort sampled during active COVID-19. The CDR3 runs from the conserved cysteine through the conserved F or W. The order of the fields is CDR3 protein, CDR3 DNA, V gene, J gene, clone size, D gene. A D gene is named only where the DNA matches it firmly. A clone size is listed for some rows: how often the clone was seen (once, few, many), or a class if it is expanded.

CDR3 protein: CASSLDRAAGGYTF
CDR3 DNA: TGTGCCAGCAGCTTGGACAGGGCGGCGGGCGGCTACACCTTC
V gene: TRBV5-5
J gene: TRBJ1-2
clone size: .
D gene: .

CDR3 protein: CASSRSRELGYGYTF
CDR3 DNA: TGCGCCAGCAGCCGTTCCCGGGAGCTGGGCTATGGCTACACCTTC
V gene: TRBV4-1
J gene: TRBJ1-2
clone size: .
D gene: .

CDR3 protein: CASTRGQANSPLHF
CDR3 DNA: TGTGCCAGCACTCGGGGACAGGCCAATTCACCCCTCCACTTT
V gene: TRBV6-5
J gene: TRBJ1-6
clone size: .
D gene: TRBD1

CDR3 protein: CASSPGGGPGEQYF
CDR3 DNA: TGTGCCAGCTCACCGGGAGGGGGGCCGGGGGAGCAGTACTTC
V gene: TRBV18
J gene: TRBJ2-7
clone size: .
D gene: .

CDR3 protein: CASSLGQPSYNSPLHF
CDR3 DNA: TGTGCCAGCAGTCTTGGACAGCCTTCCTATAATTCACCCCTCCACTTT
V gene: TRBV27
J gene: TRBJ1-6
clone size: .
D gene: .

CDR3 protein: CASSYVGRGSYGYTF
CDR3 DNA: TGTGCCAGCAGTTACGTGGGCAGGGGGTCCTATGGCTACACCTTC
V gene: TRBV6-5
J gene: TRBJ1-2
clone size: .
D gene: TRBD1

CDR3 protein: CASSSGQAGEKLFF
CDR3 DNA: TGTGCCAGCAGTAGCGGACAGGCGGGGGAAAAACTGTTTTTT
V gene: TRBV9
J gene: TRBJ1-4
clone size: .
D gene: TRBD1

CDR3 protein: CATSDPSSGGGETQYF
CDR3 DNA: TGTGCCACCAGTGACCCAAGTAGCGGGGGCGGGGAGACCCAGTACTTC
V gene: TRBV24-1
J gene: TRBJ2-5
clone size: .
D gene: TRBD2

CDR3 protein: CASSPSLLDVTEAFF
CDR3 DNA: TGTGCCAGCAGCCCTAGCCTCCTCGACGTCACTGAAGCTTTCTTT
V gene: TRBV9
J gene: TRBJ1-1
clone size: .
D gene: .

CDR3 protein: CASSSDISGGEQYF
CDR3 DNA: TGTGCCAGCAGCTCGGACATTTCGGGGGGCGAGCAGTACTTC
V gene: TRBV11-2
J gene: TRBJ2-7
clone size: .
D gene: TRBD2

CDR3 protein: CASSPPWRGLGNEAFF
CDR3 DNA: TGTGCCAGCTCACCACCGTGGAGGGGCCTCGGGAATGAAGCTTTCTTT
V gene: TRBV18
J gene: TRBJ1-1
clone size: .
D gene: .

CDR3 protein: CASSPGQGASKTQYF
CDR3 DNA: TGTGCCAGCAGCCCCGGACAGGGGGCATCGAAGACCCAGTACTTC
V gene: TRBV5-6
J gene: TRBJ2-5
clone size: .
D gene: TRBD1

CDR3 protein: CASSIGTGDGYTF
CDR3 DNA: TGTGCCAGTAGTATAGGGACAGGGGATGGCTACACCTTC
V gene: TRBV19
J gene: TRBJ1-2
clone size: .
D gene: TRBD1

CDR3 protein: CATSNPGLAFNEQFF
CDR3 DNA: TGTGCCACCAGCAATCCGGGACTAGCGTTCAATGAGCAGTTCTTC
V gene: TRBV15
J gene: TRBJ2-1
clone size: .
D gene: TRBD2

CDR3 protein: CASSQNTGELFF
CDR3 DNA: TGCGCCAGCAGTCAAAACACCGGGGAGCTGTTTTTT
V gene: TRBV10-1
J gene: TRBJ2-2
clone size: .
D gene: .

CDR3 protein: CSVNGLTMDYTF
CDR3 DNA: TGCAGCGTTAACGGGTTAACTATGGACTACACCTTC
V gene: TRBV29-1
J gene: TRBJ1-2
clone size: .
D gene: .

CDR3 protein: CASSLTAGGAGGYTF
CDR3 DNA: TGTGCCAGCAGCTTAACAGCGGGGGGCGCAGGTGGCTACACCTTC
V gene: TRBV7-3
J gene: TRBJ1-2
clone size: .
D gene: .

CDR3 protein: CASSSQGASGNTIYF
CDR3 DNA: TGTGCCAGCAGCTCCCAGGGCGCCTCTGGAAACACCATATATTTT
V gene: TRBV7-9
J gene: TRBJ1-3
clone size: .
D gene: .

CDR3 protein: CASSRWTSGEQETQYF
CDR3 DNA: TGCGCCAGCAGCCGATGGACTAGCGGGGAACAAGAGACCCAGTACTTC
V gene: TRBV5-1
J gene: TRBJ2-5
clone size: .
D gene: TRBD2

CDR3 protein: CASSLPSGGVYEQYF
CDR3 DNA: TGTGCCAGCAGCTTGCCTAGCGGGGGGGTCTACGAGCAGTACTTC
V gene: TRBV5-4
J gene: TRBJ2-7
clone size: .
D gene: TRBD2

CDR3 protein: CATSDISSETQYF
CDR3 DNA: TGTGCCACCAGTGATATCTCTTCGGAGACCCAGTACTTC
V gene: TRBV24-1
J gene: TRBJ2-5
clone size: .
D gene: .

CDR3 protein: CASSQDSPPFTDTQYF
CDR3 DNA: TGCGCCAGCAGCCAAGATAGCCCTCCGTTCACAGATACGCAGTATTTT
V gene: TRBV4-1
J gene: TRBJ2-3
clone size: .
D gene: .

CDR3 protein: CASSLTATNTEAFF
CDR3 DNA: TGTGCCAGCAGTTTAACAGCAACGAACACTGAAGCTTTCTTT
V gene: TRBV27
J gene: TRBJ1-1
clone size: .
D gene: .

CDR3 protein: CASSLAKTSGGAFEQFF
CDR3 DNA: TGCGCCAGCAGCTTGGCCAAGACTAGCGGGGGGGCATTTGAGCAGTTCTTC
V gene: TRBV5-1
J gene: TRBJ2-1
clone size: .
D gene: TRBD2

CDR3 protein: CASSPQGLGKLFF
CDR3 DNA: TGTGCCAGCAGCCCGCAGGGGTTAGGAAAACTGTTTTTT
V gene: TRBV5-6
J gene: TRBJ1-4
clone size: .
D gene: .

CDR3 protein: CASSEGLIANYGYTF
CDR3 DNA: TGTGCCAGTAGTGAGGGACTTATAGCTAACTATGGCTACACCTTC
V gene: TRBV19
J gene: TRBJ1-2
clone size: .
D gene: .

CDR3 protein: CASSVSFQSFPYEQYF
CDR3 DNA: TGTGCCAGCAGCGTCAGTTTCCAGTCGTTCCCTTACGAGCAGTACTTC
V gene: TRBV9
J gene: TRBJ2-7
clone size: .
D gene: .

CDR3 protein: CASGLNGGGKKLFF
CDR3 DNA: TGTGCTAGTGGTTTAAATGGTGGGGGGAAAAAACTGTTTTTT
V gene: TRBV12-5
J gene: TRBJ1-4
clone size: .
D gene: .

CDR3 protein: CASSEALRGGGYGYTF
CDR3 DNA: TGTGCCAGCAGTGAAGCGCTCAGAGGGGGGGGCTATGGCTACACCTTC
V gene: TRBV6-1
J gene: TRBJ1-2
clone size: .
D gene: .

CDR3 protein: CASSATGSYSGNTIYF
CDR3 DNA: TGTGCCAGCAGCGCCACAGGTTCTTACTCTGGAAACACCATATATTTT
V gene: TRBV9
J gene: TRBJ1-3
clone size: .
D gene: .

CDR3 protein: CAWGQGAQETQYF
CDR3 DNA: TGTGCCTGGGGACAGGGGGCGCAAGAGACCCAGTACTTC
V gene: TRBV30
J gene: TRBJ2-5
clone size: .
D gene: TRBD1

CDR3 protein: CASSPSQSPGGRRNEQFF
CDR3 DNA: TGTGCCAGCAGCCCCAGTCAGTCACCGGGGGGCCGTAGGAATGAGCAGTTCTTC
V gene: TRBV9
J gene: TRBJ2-1
clone size: once
D gene: .

CDR3 protein: CASSLVGQITNTGELFF
CDR3 DNA: TGTGCCAGCAGCCTCGTCGGACAGATAACGAACACCGGGGAGCTGTTTTTT
V gene: TRBV27
J gene: TRBJ2-2
clone size: few
D gene: .

CDR3 protein: CASSLSTIAGDTQYF
CDR3 DNA: TGTGCCAGCAGCCTATCAACTATAGCGGGGGATACGCAGTATTTT
V gene: TRBV27
J gene: TRBJ2-3
clone size: .
D gene: TRBD2

CDR3 protein: CSANDRGQGSPYGYTF
CDR3 DNA: TGCAGTGCTAATGATCGCGGACAGGGATCCCCCTATGGCTACACCTTC
V gene: TRBV20-1
J gene: TRBJ1-2
clone size: .
D gene: TRBD1

CDR3 protein: CASTPGGLADTGELFF
CDR3 DNA: TGTGCCAGCACCCCGGGCGGACTAGCCGACACCGGGGAGCTGTTTTTT
V gene: TRBV5-4
J gene: TRBJ2-2
clone size: .
D gene: TRBD2

CDR3 protein: CASSQDPGALEKLFF
CDR3 DNA: TGTGCCAGCAGCCAAGACCCAGGGGCCCTAGAAAAACTGTTTTTT
V gene: TRBV3-1/TRBV3-2
J gene: TRBJ1-4
clone size: .
D gene: .

CDR3 protein: CASTLGIGEGVTEQPQHF
CDR3 DNA: TGTGCCAGCACCTTAGGGATTGGGGAGGGGGTCACAGAGCAGCCCCAGCATTTT
V gene: TRBV11-3
J gene: TRBJ1-5
clone size: .
D gene: .

CDR3 protein: CASSRAGDTQYF
CDR3 DNA: TGTGCCAGCAGTAGAGCGGGTGATACGCAGTATTTT
V gene: TRBV6-5
J gene: TRBJ2-3
clone size: .
D gene: .

CDR3 protein: CASSPRTVSETQYF
CDR3 DNA: TGTGCCAGCAGCCCCCGGACAGTCTCGGAGACCCAGTACTTC
V gene: TRBV3-1/TRBV3-2
J gene: TRBJ2-5
clone size: .
D gene: .

CDR3 protein: CAISRTNTEAFF
CDR3 DNA: TGTGCCATCAGTAGGACTAACACTGAAGCTTTCTTT
V gene: TRBV10-3
J gene: TRBJ1-1
clone size: .
D gene: .

CDR3 protein: CASGTSGGVGEQYF
CDR3 DNA: TGTGCCAGCGGGACTAGCGGGGGGGTCGGGGAGCAGTACTTC
V gene: TRBV10-3
J gene: TRBJ2-7
clone size: .
D gene: TRBD2

CDR3 protein: CASSTTGQSPLHF
CDR3 DNA: TGTGCCAGCTCAACTACAGGGCAATCACCCCTCCACTTT
V gene: TRBV18
J gene: TRBJ1-6
clone size: .
D gene: .

CDR3 protein: CASSLLGQGNTEAFF
CDR3 DNA: TGCGCCAGCAGCCTGCTGGGACAGGGGAACACTGAAGCTTTCTTT
V gene: TRBV4-1
J gene: TRBJ1-1
clone size: few
D gene: TRBD1

CDR3 protein: CASSRDRVNEQFF
CDR3 DNA: TGTGCCAGCAGTCGGGACAGGGTCAATGAGCAGTTCTTC
V gene: TRBV11-3
J gene: TRBJ2-1
clone size: .
D gene: TRBD1

CDR3 protein: CASSLRPARPGGHNEQFF
CDR3 DNA: TGTGCCAGCAGCTTACGGCCCGCGAGACCAGGGGGCCACAATGAGCAGTTCTTC
V gene: TRBV7-6
J gene: TRBJ2-1
clone size: .
D gene: TRBD1

CDR3 protein: CAWSSGETEAFF
CDR3 DNA: TGTGCCTGGAGTAGCGGGGAGACTGAAGCTTTCTTT
V gene: TRBV30
J gene: TRBJ1-1
clone size: .
D gene: .

CDR3 protein: CASSIETGEYEQYF
CDR3 DNA: TGTGCCAGCAGCATAGAGACAGGGGAATACGAGCAGTACTTC
V gene: TRBV11-1
J gene: TRBJ2-7
clone size: .
D gene: TRBD1

CDR3 protein: CASSDGQGGSQPQHF
CDR3 DNA: TGTGCCAGCAGTGACGGGCAGGGAGGGAGTCAGCCCCAGCATTTT
V gene: TRBV25-1
J gene: TRBJ1-5
clone size: .
D gene: .

CDR3 protein: CASSVSARQGRETQYF
CDR3 DNA: TGTGCCAGCAGCGTATCAGCCCGACAGGGACGGGAGACCCAGTACTTC
V gene: TRBV9
J gene: TRBJ2-5
clone size: .
D gene: TRBD1

CDR3 protein: CASSIDRGWAGELFF
CDR3 DNA: TGTGCCAGTAGTATAGACAGGGGATGGGCCGGGGAGCTGTTTTTT
V gene: TRBV19
J gene: TRBJ2-2
clone size: .
D gene: .

CDR3 protein: CASAKSLTGSYNEQFF
CDR3 DNA: TGTGCTAGTGCTAAATCCTTGACTGGCTCCTACAATGAGCAGTTCTTC
V gene: TRBV12-5
J gene: TRBJ2-1
clone size: .
D gene: .

CDR3 protein: CASSEGASEKLFF
CDR3 DNA: TGTGCCAGTAGTGAGGGGGCGAGTGAAAAACTGTTTTTT
V gene: TRBV19
J gene: TRBJ1-4
clone size: .
D gene: TRBD1

CDR3 protein: CASSPRPSDGYTF
CDR3 DNA: TGTGCCAGCTCACCACGGCCCTCTGATGGCTACACCTTC
V gene: TRBV18
J gene: TRBJ1-2
clone size: .
D gene: .

CDR3 protein: CASTGQEANTEAFF
CDR3 DNA: TGTGCCAGCACCGGACAGGAGGCGAACACTGAAGCTTTCTTT
V gene: TRBV5-4
J gene: TRBJ1-1
clone size: once
D gene: TRBD1

CDR3 protein: CASSPGDIFLEETQYF
CDR3 DNA: TGTGCCAGCAGCCCCGGGGACATTTTTTTGGAAGAGACCCAGTACTTC
V gene: TRBV11-2
J gene: TRBJ2-5
clone size: .
D gene: .

CDR3 protein: CASSYQGNTEAFF
CDR3 DNA: TGTGCCAGCAGTTACCAGGGGAACACTGAAGCTTTCTTT
V gene: TRBV6-6
J gene: TRBJ1-1
clone size: .
D gene: .

CDR3 protein: CASGAGLAGKSSYNEQFF
CDR3 DNA: TGCGCCAGCGGGGCGGGACTAGCGGGGAAGAGCTCCTACAATGAGCAGTTCTTC
V gene: TRBV10-2
J gene: TRBJ2-1
clone size: .
D gene: TRBD2

CDR3 protein: CASSAQGILNTEAFF
CDR3 DNA: TGTGCCAGCAGCGCGCAGGGGATACTGAACACTGAAGCTTTCTTT
V gene: TRBV9
J gene: TRBJ1-1
clone size: .
D gene: .